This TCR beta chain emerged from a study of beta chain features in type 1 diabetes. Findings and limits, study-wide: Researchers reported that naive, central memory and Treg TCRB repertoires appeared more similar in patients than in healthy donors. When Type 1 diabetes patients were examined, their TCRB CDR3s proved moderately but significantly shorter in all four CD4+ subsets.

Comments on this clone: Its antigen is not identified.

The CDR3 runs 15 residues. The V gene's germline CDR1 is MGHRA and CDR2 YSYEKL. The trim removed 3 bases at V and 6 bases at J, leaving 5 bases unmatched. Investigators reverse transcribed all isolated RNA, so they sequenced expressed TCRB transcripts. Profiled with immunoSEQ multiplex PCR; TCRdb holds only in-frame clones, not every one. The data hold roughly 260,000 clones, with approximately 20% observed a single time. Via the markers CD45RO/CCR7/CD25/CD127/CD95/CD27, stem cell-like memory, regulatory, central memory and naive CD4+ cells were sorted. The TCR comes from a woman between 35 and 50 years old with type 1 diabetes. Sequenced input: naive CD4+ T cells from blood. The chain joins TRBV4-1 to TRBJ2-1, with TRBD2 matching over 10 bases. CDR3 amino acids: CASSHIAGGFNEQFF. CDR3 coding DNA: TGCGCCAGCAGCCACATAGCGGGGGGTTTCAATGAGCAGTTCTTC.